The clone carrying this T cell receptor (beta chain) came up many times. The antigen is undetermined. These data are taken from a study of identical twins. A universal primer site was created by template switching, with the cDNA bearing unique molecular identifiers. One entry per CDR3 protein, called by TCRdb with MiXCR from the 5' RACE reads. This table has some 320,000 distinct CDR3 sequences, 9% to 15% appearing once. Study observations and caveats: The models gave estimates that fell short of the out-of-frame TCR alpha sharing seen in monozygotic twins.

CDR3 length equals 17 residues. Trimming stripped 5 bases from V and 5 bases from J, with 21 bases between. Germline V CDR1 and CDR2: SEHNR, FQNEAQ (reference sequence). The sample also formed part of further work on yellow fever vaccine responses in identical twins.

The chain employs TRBV7-9 and TRBJ2-2; no clear D. What was sequenced was CD8+ T cells sorted from blood. This TCR was recovered from a woman aged 18-35 years in good health. The CDR3 loop reads CASSPRGRRMGTGELFF. The CDR3 DNA reads as TGTGCCAGCAGCCCCAGAGGTCGCAGGATGGGGACCGGGGAGCTGTTTTTT.